The 16 T cell receptor beta chains listed next were all sequenced from one sample in a study of long-term antiretroviral therapy in people with HIV. The immunoSEQ assay was v3.0, run at survey level. Clones were sequenced by immunoSEQ multiplex PCR, and TCRdb holds only the in-frame ones, with some missing. The sample holds 30,000 to 35,000 clones, 83% seen once. The starting material was unsorted PBMCs, obtained 0.4 years before starting antiretroviral therapy. The receptors derive from a man younger than 30 with HIV.

The genes are TRBV5-8 and TRBJ2-3; 13 positions match TRBD2. The J segment lost 5 bases and the V segment lost 4 bases, leaving 7 bases of the junction unmatched. Germline CDR1 SGHTS, CDR2 YDEGEE. The CDR3 extends over 16 amino acids. CDR3 nucleotides: TGTGCCAGCAGCCCGGGACTAGCGGGAAGAGGAGATACGCAGTATTTT. Encoded protein: CASSPGLAGRGDTQYF.

The chain couples TRBV18 to TRBJ2-7; 7 nucleotides match TRBD1. The J segment lost 6 bases and the V segment lost 3 bases, leaving 8 bases of the junction unmatched. The V gene's germline CDR1 is KGHSH and CDR2 LQKENI. There are 14 residues in the CDR3. In nucleotides, the CDR3 is TGTGCCAGCTCACCGGTTCGACAGGGACGCGAGCAGTACTTC. Protein product: CASSPVRQGREQYF.

This chain links TRBV7-9 with TRBJ2-2; 7 positions match TRBD2. Per the germline V gene, CDR1 is SEHNR and CDR2 is FQNEAQ (reference sequence). After removal of 4 bases from V and 5 bases from J, the junction contained 7 bases not matched to a gene. The CDR3 consists of 15 residues. This CDR3 is CASSSQREGTGELFF. For the CDR3, the DNA is TGTGCCAGCAGCTCGCAGCGGGAAGGGACCGGGGAGCTGTTTTTT.

The rearrangement joins TRBV29-1 to TRBJ2-7, with D perhaps matching TRBD1 or TRBD2 (5 bases each). Germline CDR1 and CDR2: SQVTM and ANQGSEA. This CDR3 is built from 12 residues. The V end was cut by 2 bases, the J end by 2 bases, with 7 bases between. The CDR3, as DNA: TGCAGCGTTGAATGGGGGACCTACGAGCAGTACTTC. Translating gives CSVEWGTYEQYF.

This chain connects TRBV10-3 to TRBJ1-1; D is possibly TRBD1 (5 bases). From germline, CDR1 is ENHRY and CDR2 SYGVKD. The CDR3 totals 14 residues. Trimming shortened V by 11 bases and J by 5 bases, and 21 bases separated the two germline ends. The CDR3 DNA reads TGTGCCGTCGAAGAACCGGGACGGAAAACTGAAGCTTTCTTT. Its translation is CAVEEPGRKTEAFF.

J is TRBJ2-5 and V is TRBV30, with 9 bases aligning to TRBD2. The germline V gene has CDR1 GTSNPN and CDR2 SVGIG (reference sequence). This CDR3 has 15 residues. V was pared by 0 bases and J by 6 bases, with 8 bases of the junction left unmatched. CDR3 sequence reads: CAWSVLAGVGKTQYF. In DNA, the CDR3 is TGTGCCTGGAGTGTTTTAGCGGGAGTTGGCAAGACCCAGTACTTC.

J is TRBJ2-7 and V is TRBV27; 7 nucleotides align to TRBD1. The length of the CDR3 is 14 residues. Germline assignment: CDR1 MNHEY and CDR2 SMNVEV (reference sequence). Trimming removed 3 bases from V and 2 bases from J; junction bases left unmatched: 4. The DNA of the CDR3 is TGTGCCAGCAGTTTGGGCCAGGGGGCCTACGAGCAGTACTTC. Residues: CASSLGQGAYEQYF.

CDR3 protein: CASSLGGGLETQYF. In nucleotides, the CDR3 is TGTGCCAGCAGCTTGGGAGGGGGATTGGAGACCCAGTACTTC. The chain joins TRBV5-5 to TRBJ2-5; weak D call: TRBD1 (6 bases). This CDR3 has 14 residues. V lost 0 bases, J lost 5 bases, and 11 bases lay in between. CDR1 is SGHKS, CDR2 YYEKEE, per germline (reference sequence).

The chain employs TRBV7-8 and TRBJ2-1; either TRBD1 or TRBD2 may fit D (5 bases each). Trimming left V 0 bases short and J 10 bases short, with 7 bases between. The CDR3 totals 12 residues. Germline V CDR1 and CDR2: SGHVS, FQNEAQ. This CDR3 reads CASSLAGTEQFF. The DNA for the CDR3 is TGTGCCAGCAGCTTAGCTGGGACCGAGCAGTTCTTC. The complete variable domain, with remaining parts taken from reference TRBV7-8 and TRBJ2-1, reads GAGVSQSPRYKVAKRGQDVALRCDPISGHVSLFWYQQALGQGPEFLTYFQNEAQLDKSGLPSDRFFAERPEGSVSTLKIQRTQQEDSAVYLCASSLAGTEQFFGPGTRLTVL.

The gene calls are TRBV27 and TRBJ2-3; 9 nucleotides align to TRBD2. With 2 bases clipped from V and 0 bases from J, the junction kept 0 bases outside the gene matches. The CDR3 extends over 15 amino acids. CDR1 and CDR2 from the germline V gene are MNHEY and SMNVEV (reference sequence). The CDR3 DNA follows: TGTGCCAGCAGTTTAGCGGGAGGGAGCACAGATACGCAGTATTTT. The encoded protein is CASSLAGGSTDTQYF.

The rearrangement joins TRBV19 to TRBJ2-1, with D possibly matching TRBD2 (6 bases). This CDR3 contains 15 residues. Germline V lookup: CDR1 LNHDA, CDR2 SQIVND (reference sequence). V was pared by 1 base and J by 10 bases, with 17 bases between. The CDR3 coding sequence is TGTGCCAGTAGTATAGCGAGGGGCCCCGCGGGAGAGCAGTTCTTC. Translating it yields CASSIARGPAGEQFF.

V and J are TRBV15 and TRBJ2-7, with TRBD2 matching over 12 bases. Germline V gene sequence: CDR1 LNHNV, CDR2 YYDKDF (reference sequence). V lost 1 base and J lost 3; bases outside the gene matches: 1. The CDR3 sequence is 15 residues long. CDR3 loop: CATSRATSGSYEQYF. DNA of the CDR3: TGTGCCACCAGCAGAGCGACTAGCGGGAGCTACGAGCAGTACTTC. The full variable domain, with the rest looked up from reference TRBV15 and TRBJ2-7, is DAMVIQNPRYQVTQFGKPVTLSCSQTLNHNVMYWYQQKSSQAPKLLFHYYDKDFNNEADTPDNFQSRRPNTSFCFLDIRSPGLGDTAMYLCATSRATSGSYEQYFGPGTRLTVT.

The rearrangement joins TRBV14 to TRBJ1-2, with D unclear. V lost 0 bases to trimming and J lost 4 bases, with 6 bases between them. The CDR3 spans 13 residues. Germline V CDR1 and CDR2: SGHDN, FVKESK. The CDR3 here is CASSQDYSYGYTF. CDR3 nucleotides: TGTGCCAGCAGCCAAGATTACAGCTATGGCTACACCTTC.

The chain joins TRBV18 to TRBJ2-5, with 7 bases matching TRBD1. The CDR3 is 15 amino acids. CDR1 is KGHSH and CDR2 is LQKENI in the germline V gene. V lost 4 bases to trimming and J lost 5 bases; unmatched junction nucleotides: 10. CDR3 sequence (DNA): TGTGCCAGCTCACTTCGACAGGGCGGAGTGGAGACCCAGTACTTC. This encodes CASSLRQGGVETQYF.

Concerning this clone itself: At the DNA level, this CDR3 is encoded by other sequences in the same sample as well. The CDR3 region has the DNA TGCGCCAGCAGCTTGGGGGCCTCGGAATCACCCCTCCACTTT. Translated, it gives CASSLGASESPLHF. The chain links TRBV5-1 to TRBJ1-6; D not certain. The V end lost 0 bases, the J end lost 10 bases, and 11 bases lay between the germline ends. The CDR3 is made up of 14 amino acids. Germline CDR1 and CDR2: SGHRS and YFSETQ.

This chain connects TRBV11-1 to TRBJ2-3; tentatively, D is TRBD1 or TRBD2 (5 bases each). Germline V gene sequence: CDR1 SGHAT, CDR2 FQDESV (reference sequence). V shed 8 bases and J shed 4 bases, with 13 bases lying between them. The CDR3 is made up of 13 amino acids. CDR3 in DNA: TGTGCCAGCGGTCTGAGGGGCTCAGATACGCAGTATTTT. It encodes CASGLRGSDTQYF.